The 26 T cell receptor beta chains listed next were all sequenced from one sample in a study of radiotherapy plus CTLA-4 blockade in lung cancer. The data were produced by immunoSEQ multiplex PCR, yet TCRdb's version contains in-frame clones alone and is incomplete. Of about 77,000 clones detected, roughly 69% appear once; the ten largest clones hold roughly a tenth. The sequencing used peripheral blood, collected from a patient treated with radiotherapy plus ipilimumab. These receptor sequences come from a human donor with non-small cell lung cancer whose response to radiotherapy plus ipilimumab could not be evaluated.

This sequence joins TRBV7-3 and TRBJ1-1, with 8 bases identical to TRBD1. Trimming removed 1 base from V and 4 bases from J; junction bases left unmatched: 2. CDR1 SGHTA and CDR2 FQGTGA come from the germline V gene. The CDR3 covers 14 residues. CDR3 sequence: CASSLNRGGTEAFF. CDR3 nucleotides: TGTGCCAGCAGCTTAAACAGGGGGGGCACTGAAGCTTTCTTT.

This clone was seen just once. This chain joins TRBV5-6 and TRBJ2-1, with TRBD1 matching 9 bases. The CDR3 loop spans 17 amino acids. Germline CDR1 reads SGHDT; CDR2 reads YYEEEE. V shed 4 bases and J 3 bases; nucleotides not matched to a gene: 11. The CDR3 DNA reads TGTGCCAGCAGCACAATTTACAGGGGGCCTAACTACAATGAGCAGTTCTTC. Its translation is CASSTIYRGPNYNEQFF.

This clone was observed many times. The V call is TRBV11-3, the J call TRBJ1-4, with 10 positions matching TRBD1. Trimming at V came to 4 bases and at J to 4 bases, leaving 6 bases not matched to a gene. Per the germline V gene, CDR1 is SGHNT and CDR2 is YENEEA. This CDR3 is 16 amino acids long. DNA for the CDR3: TGTGCCAGCAGCTCACGACAGGGGGCCCTTAATGAAAAACTGTTTTTT. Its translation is CASSSRQGALNEKLFF.

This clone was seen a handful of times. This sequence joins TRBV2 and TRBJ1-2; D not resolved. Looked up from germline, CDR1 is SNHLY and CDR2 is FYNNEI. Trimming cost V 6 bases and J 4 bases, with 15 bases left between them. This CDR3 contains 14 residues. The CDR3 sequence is CASSGGPSLYGYTF. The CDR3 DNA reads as TGTGCCAGCAGCGGAGGGCCATCTCTCTATGGCTACACCTTC. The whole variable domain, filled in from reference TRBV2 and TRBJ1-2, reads EPEVTQTPSHQVTQMGQEVILRCVPISNHLYFYWYRQILGQKVEFLVSFYNNEISEKSEIFDDQFSVERPDGSNFTLKIRSTKLEDSAMYFCASSGGPSLYGYTFGSGTRLTVV.

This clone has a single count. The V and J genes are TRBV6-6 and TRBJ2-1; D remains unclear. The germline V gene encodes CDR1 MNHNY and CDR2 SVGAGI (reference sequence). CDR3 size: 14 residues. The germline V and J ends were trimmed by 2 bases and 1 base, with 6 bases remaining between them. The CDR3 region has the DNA TGTGCCAGCAGTTACCTAGAGTCCTACAATGAGCAGTTCTTC. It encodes CASSYLESYNEQFF.

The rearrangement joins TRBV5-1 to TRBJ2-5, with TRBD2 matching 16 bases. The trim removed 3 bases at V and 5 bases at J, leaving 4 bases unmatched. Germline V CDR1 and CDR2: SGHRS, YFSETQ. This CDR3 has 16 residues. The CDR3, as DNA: TGCGCCAGCAGCTCAGGGACTAGCGGGGGGGCGGAGACCCAGTACTTC. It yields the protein CASSSGTSGGAETQYF.

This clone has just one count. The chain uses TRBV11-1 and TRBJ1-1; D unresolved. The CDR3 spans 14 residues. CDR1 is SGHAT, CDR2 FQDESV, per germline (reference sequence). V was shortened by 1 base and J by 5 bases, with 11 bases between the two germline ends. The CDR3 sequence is CASSLVPTKTEAFF. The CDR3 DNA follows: TGTGCCAGCAGCTTAGTTCCAACAAAGACTGAAGCTTTCTTT.

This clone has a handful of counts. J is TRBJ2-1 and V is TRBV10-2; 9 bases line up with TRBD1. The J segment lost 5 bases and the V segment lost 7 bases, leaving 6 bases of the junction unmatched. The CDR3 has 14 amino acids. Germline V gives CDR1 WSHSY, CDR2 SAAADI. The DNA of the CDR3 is TGCGCCAGCACGAGGACAGGGGAAAACAATGAGCAGTTCTTC. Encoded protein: CASTRTGENNEQFF.

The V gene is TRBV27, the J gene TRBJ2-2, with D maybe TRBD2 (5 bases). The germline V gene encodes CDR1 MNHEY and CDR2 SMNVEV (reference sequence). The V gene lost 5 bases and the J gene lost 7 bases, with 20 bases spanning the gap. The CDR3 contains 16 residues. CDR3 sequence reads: CASSPQWGVIGGELFF. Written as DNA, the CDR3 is TGTGCCAGCAGTCCCCAGTGGGGAGTAATCGGCGGGGAGCTGTTTTTT.

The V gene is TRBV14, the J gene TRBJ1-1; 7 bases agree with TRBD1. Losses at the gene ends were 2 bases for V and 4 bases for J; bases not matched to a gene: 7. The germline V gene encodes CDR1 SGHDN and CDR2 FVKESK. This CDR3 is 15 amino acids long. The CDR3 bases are TGTGCCAGCAGCCAACGGAACAGGGGCAGCACTGAAGCTTTCTTT. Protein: CASSQRNRGSTEAFF. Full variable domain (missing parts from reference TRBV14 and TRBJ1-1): EAGVTQFPSHSVIEKGQTVTLRCDPISGHDNLYWYRRVMGKEIKFLLHFVKESKQDESGMPNNRFLAERTGGTYSTLKVQPAELEDSGVYFCASSQRNRGSTEAFFGQGTRLTVV.

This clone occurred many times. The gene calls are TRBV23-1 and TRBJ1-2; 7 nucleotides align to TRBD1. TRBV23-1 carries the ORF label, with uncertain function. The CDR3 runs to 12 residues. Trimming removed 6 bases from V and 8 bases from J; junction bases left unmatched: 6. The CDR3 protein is CASRGTEGGYTF. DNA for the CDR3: TGCGCCAGCAGGGGGACAGAAGGAGGCTACACCTTC.

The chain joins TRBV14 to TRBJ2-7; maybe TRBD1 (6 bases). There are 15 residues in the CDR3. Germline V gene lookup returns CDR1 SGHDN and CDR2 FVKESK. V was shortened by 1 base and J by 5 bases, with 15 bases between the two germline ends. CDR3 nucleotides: TGTGCCAGCAGCCAAGTAGGGGGTTTCGGGAACGAGCAGTACTTC. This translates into CASSQVGGFGNEQYF.

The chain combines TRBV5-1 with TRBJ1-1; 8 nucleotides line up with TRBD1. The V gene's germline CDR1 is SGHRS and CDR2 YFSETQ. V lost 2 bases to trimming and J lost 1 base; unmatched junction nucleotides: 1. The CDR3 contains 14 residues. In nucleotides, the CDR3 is TGCGCCAGCAGCTTTGGGACAGGGAACACTGAAGCTTTCTTT. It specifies CASSFGTGNTEAFF.

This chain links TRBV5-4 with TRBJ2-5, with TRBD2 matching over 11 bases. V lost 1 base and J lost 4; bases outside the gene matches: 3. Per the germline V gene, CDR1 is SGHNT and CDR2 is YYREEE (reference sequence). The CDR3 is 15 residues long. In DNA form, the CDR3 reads TGTGCCAGCAGCTTGAGACTAGCGGGAACAGAGACCCAGTACTTC. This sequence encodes CASSLRLAGTETQYF.

The CDR3 loop reads CASSSNQPQHF. In nucleotides, the CDR3 is TGTGCCAGTAGCTCCAATCAGCCCCAGCATTTT. The chain links TRBV19 to TRBJ1-5; no clear D. V lost 6 bases and J 3 bases, leaving 3 bases between the germline ends. The CDR3 contains 11 residues. CDR1 LNHDA and CDR2 SQIVND come from the germline V gene (reference sequence).

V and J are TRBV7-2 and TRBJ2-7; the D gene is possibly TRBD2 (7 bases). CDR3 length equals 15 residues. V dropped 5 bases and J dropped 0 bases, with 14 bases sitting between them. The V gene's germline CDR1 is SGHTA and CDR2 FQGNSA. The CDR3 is CASSLRGARSYEQYF. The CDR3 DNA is TGTGCCAGCAGCCTACGGGGGGCCCGCTCCTACGAGCAGTACTTC.

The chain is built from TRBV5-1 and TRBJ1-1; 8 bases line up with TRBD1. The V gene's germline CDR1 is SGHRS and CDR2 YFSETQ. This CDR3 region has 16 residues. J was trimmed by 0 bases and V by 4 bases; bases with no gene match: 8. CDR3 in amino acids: CASSPMDRALNTEAFF. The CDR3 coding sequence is TGCGCCAGCAGCCCGATGGACAGGGCACTGAACACTGAAGCTTTCTTT.

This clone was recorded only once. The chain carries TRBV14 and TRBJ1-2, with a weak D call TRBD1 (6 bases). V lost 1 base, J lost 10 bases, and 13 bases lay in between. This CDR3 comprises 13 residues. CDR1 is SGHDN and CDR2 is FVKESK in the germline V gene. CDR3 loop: CASSQGTAFPYTF. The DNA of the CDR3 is TGTGCCAGCAGCCAAGGGACAGCCTTCCCCTACACCTTC.

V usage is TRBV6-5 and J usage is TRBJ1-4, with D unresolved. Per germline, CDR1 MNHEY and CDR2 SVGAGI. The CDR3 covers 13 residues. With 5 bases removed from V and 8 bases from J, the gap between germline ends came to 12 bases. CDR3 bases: TGTGCCAGCAGTCCCGAGGGTTGGGAAAAACTGTTTTTT. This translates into CASSPEGWEKLFF.

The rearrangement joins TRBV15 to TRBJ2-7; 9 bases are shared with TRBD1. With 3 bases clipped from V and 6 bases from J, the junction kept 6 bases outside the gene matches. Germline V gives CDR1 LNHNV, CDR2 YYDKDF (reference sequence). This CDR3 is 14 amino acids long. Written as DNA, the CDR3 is TGTGCCACCAGCAGCGGCACAGGGGGCTTCGAGCAGTACTTC. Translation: CATSSGTGGFEQYF.

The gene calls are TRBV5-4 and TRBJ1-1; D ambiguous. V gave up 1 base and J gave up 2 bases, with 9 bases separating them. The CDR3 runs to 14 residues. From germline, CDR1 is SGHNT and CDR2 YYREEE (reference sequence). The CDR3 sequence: CASSLPQINTEAFF. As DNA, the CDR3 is TGTGCCAGCAGCTTGCCACAGATAAACACTGAAGCTTTCTTT.

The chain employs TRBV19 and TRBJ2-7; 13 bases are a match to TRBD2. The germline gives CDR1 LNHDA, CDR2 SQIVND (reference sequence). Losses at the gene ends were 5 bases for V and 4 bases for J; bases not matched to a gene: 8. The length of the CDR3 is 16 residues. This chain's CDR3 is CASSAASGLAGYEQYF. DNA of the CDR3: TGTGCCAGTAGTGCGGCTTCGGGACTAGCGGGGTACGAGCAGTACTTC. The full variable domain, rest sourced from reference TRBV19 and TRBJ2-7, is DGGITQSPKYLFRKEGQNVTLSCEQNLNHDAMYWYRQDPGQGLRLIYYSQIVNDFQKGDIAEGYSVSREKKESFPLTVTSAQKNPTAFYLCASSAASGLAGYEQYFGPGTRLTVT.

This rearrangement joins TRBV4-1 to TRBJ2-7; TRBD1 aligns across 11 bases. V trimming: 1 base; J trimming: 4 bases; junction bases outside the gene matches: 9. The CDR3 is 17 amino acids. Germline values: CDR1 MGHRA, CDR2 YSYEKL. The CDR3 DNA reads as TGCGCCAGCAGCCAAGGGCTCCCCGGGACAGGGGGGTACGAGCAGTACTTC. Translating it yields CASSQGLPGTGGYEQYF.

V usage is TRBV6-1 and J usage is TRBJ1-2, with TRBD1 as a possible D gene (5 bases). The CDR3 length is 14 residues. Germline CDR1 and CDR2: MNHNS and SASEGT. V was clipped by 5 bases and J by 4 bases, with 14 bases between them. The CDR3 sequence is CASSMTVETYGYTF. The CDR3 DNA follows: TGTGCCAGCAGTATGACAGTGGAGACCTATGGCTACACCTTC.

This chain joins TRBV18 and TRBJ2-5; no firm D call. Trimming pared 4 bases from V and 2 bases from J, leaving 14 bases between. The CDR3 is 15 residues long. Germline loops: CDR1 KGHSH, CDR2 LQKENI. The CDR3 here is CASSLQNQYQETQYF. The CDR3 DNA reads TGTGCCAGCTCACTTCAAAATCAGTATCAAGAGACCCAGTACTTC.

CDR3 region: CASSIEAGGREQFF. The DNA of the CDR3 is TGTGCCAGTAGTATCGAAGCGGGAGGACGTGAGCAGTTCTTC. The chain combines TRBV19 with TRBJ2-1; 9 bases are a match to TRBD2. The CDR3 extends over 14 amino acids. V lost 3 bases, J lost 9 bases, and 6 bases stayed unmatched. Germline assignment: CDR1 LNHDA and CDR2 SQIVND (reference sequence).